This TCR beta chain was recovered during a study of cytomegalovirus exposure and HLA in healthy donors (dated by TCRdb to between 2016 and 2019). Looking at the study overall: An earlier analysis of some 600 of the donors reported about 300 Gb of sequence data and 95 million to 130 million unique TCR beta sequences obtained from some 200 million T cells. An early release covering some 640 HLA-typed donors comprised approximately 290 gigabases of sequencing data and around 80 million unique TCR sequences. Among the approximately 420 genotyped donors, approximately 77% belonged to the genetic ancestry cluster associated with self-reported Caucasian donors. The study aimed to test whether cataloging public T cell receptors could reveal signatures of past pathogen exposure. Using immunosequencing, the study profiled T cell repertoires from roughly 650 subjects and related those repertoires to cytomegalovirus serostatus. Along with the roughly 610-subject first cohort, a separate validation cohort of over 90 different subjects was used. To predict cytomegalovirus infection status, the study combined high-throughput TCR immunosequencing, statistical association of individual TCRs with disease status, and machine learning. In a later analysis, previously published TCR beta repertoires from about 670 donors were re-analyzed and high-resolution HLA genotyping was added so that TCR occurrence patterns could be studied. In the later analysis, no new phenotypic data were used to find candidate immune exposures; instead, reliance was placed on TCR beta sequences and their occurrence across donors. An earlier analysis of about 600 of the donors used high-throughput TCR beta sequencing to judge whether each TCR beta V gene segment behaved as functional or pseudogenic. Alongside the repertoire data, information on donor age, sex, ethnicity and CMV serostatus was compiled. A later genetic analysis took genome-wide SNP genotypes for about 55% of the 666 donors and used that subset as a discovery cohort. Every discovery cohort repertoire had been produced on one sequencing platform. Both class I and class II loci were covered by HLA typing, at four-digit resolution. Typing coverage differed by locus: A, B, C, DRB1 and DQB1 were typed in about 620-640 donors, DQA1 in around 500, DPA1 in around 600, and DPB1 in about 450. Several DR-DQ haplotypes were handled as single units for association and clustering, since linkage in the cohort was strong. Across roughly 420 genotyped donors of the cohort, an average of 235,054 unique TCR beta nucleotide sequences per donor were sequenced, and 15% to 20% of those sequences were non-productive. The investigation overall reported the following: Several of the top co-occurrence clusters appeared to be linked to parvovirus B19, influenza, CMV and Epstein-Barr virus, according to a later analysis. Most CMV-associated TCR beta chains appeared to be HLA-restricted in a later analysis, and the HLA associations seemed to be driven largely by CMV exposure. When HLA alleles, especially DR and DQ, strongly co-occurred, attributing TCR associations to individual alleles was difficult. A cluster of highly shared sequence variants was judged likely to represent a technical artifact of the sequencing pipeline. Because counts were too low, roughly 17 rarely observed V segments, including chromosome 9 orphons, were left out of the earlier analysis of about 620 of the donors. Because HLA typing was unavailable for some donors at each locus, only the typed subset was used in association tests. Most TCR sequences were seen in very few donors, while some public TCRs were found in many individuals. A later analysis found that HLA-associated TCR beta chains were more clonally expanded and had lower generation probabilities than equally common non-associated chains. A few of the identified cytomegalovirus-associated TCR beta chains were confirmed in vitro to be specific for cytomegalovirus antigens. In this cohort, only TCR beta chains were sequenced, and detectable features were limited by the absence of alpha or paired-chain data. According to a later analysis, TCR association rates differed among HLA loci, with DRB1 alleles showing the most associated TCRs and HLA-C alleles showing the fewest. A later genetic analysis associated a missense DCLRE1C variant with V-gene and J-gene trimming of TCR beta chains, and an independent cohort replicated the association. At a false discovery rate of 0.05, a later analysis linked 15,000 to 20,000 TCR beta sequences to specific HLA alleles. A further reported finding was that TCR beta sequences accurately predicted the HLA-A and HLA-B alleles for most subjects in the first cohort. A total of roughly 160 TCR beta chains were listed by the study as associated with cytomegalovirus. The classifier was reported to diagnose cytomegalovirus status with high specificity and sensitivity in both the original and validation cohorts. The authors suggested that the approach could potentially be extended to other disease states and immunological phenotypes. Correlated functional status among segregating V segments might reflect linkage disequilibrium, but an unknown experimental factor could not be ruled out. In an earlier analysis of roughly 500 of the donors, most TCR beta V segments appeared in productive rearrangements about 90% or about 30% of the time, broadly matching IMGT annotations. According to a later genetic analysis, donors in an Asian-associated ancestry cluster had fewer N-insertions in productive TCRs than the approximately 700-donor mean. Sequencing depth was assumed to be roughly uniform across donors in the presence/absence analyses, though that assumption may not hold. The only immune exposure information available for the cohort was CMV serostatus.

The library was produced with the immunoSEQ multiplex PCR assay. For the multiplex PCR, a mixture combining 60 forward primers for TCR Vbeta segments and 13 reverse primers for TCR Jbeta segments was used. The CDR3 region of rearranged TCR beta genes was amplified from genomic DNA by a multiplex PCR assay. On the Illumina HiSeq System, the amplified TCR beta libraries were sequenced as 87-base-pair reads. As for the original processing: In a later analysis, some 80 million unique TCR beta chains were counted across the roughly 700 repertoires, and around 10 million of these chains were shared by at least two donors. A nearest-neighbor algorithm error-corrected the raw reads and collapsed the reads into unique sequences, merging closely related sequences to remove PCR and sequencing errors. CDR3 sequences were aligned to IMGT reference sequences to assign V, D and J gene segments. For a sequence to be retained, a match of at least six nucleotides to both a V gene segment and a J gene segment was required. A rearrangement counted as productive if the CDR3 had no stop codons and remained in frame with V and J, and every other rearrangement counted as non-productive. Following IMGT convention, CDR3 was defined as the stretch from the second conserved V-encoded cysteine to the conserved J-encoded phenylalanine. The earlier analysis of about 590 of the donors excluded sequences that lacked an unambiguous match to a single V gene segment. An earlier analysis of under 750 of the donors called V segments functional above 56.7% productive rearrangements and segregating when the between-donor standard deviation exceeded 5%. A statistical classification framework was built for diagnosing cytomegalovirus status from the catalog of TCR beta chain sequences. In a later analysis, TCR nucleotide sequences were compared against IMGT/GENE-DB human TR gene sequences so that V and J genes could be assigned. In a later analysis, CDR3 sequences and most-parsimonious VDJ recombination scenarios were assigned using the TCRdist pipeline. In a later analysis, each TCR beta chain was defined by its CDR3 amino acid sequence together with its V-gene family, and reads lacking a unique V-gene family were excluded. In a later analysis, around 650 highly shared, low-generation-probability nucleotide sequences were removed to address suspected cross-contamination and a sequencing artifact. For each public chain, a later analysis derived a clonal expansion index from normalized ranks of inferred template counts within each repertoire. A later analysis computed generation probabilities with a VDJ recombination model fitted to out-of-frame rearrangements, and checked the results against IGoR. A later analysis scored TCR-TCR, TCR-HLA and TCR-CMV co-occurrence with hypergeometric tests, applying a repertoire-size bias correction to TCR pairs. In a later analysis, false discovery rates were estimated by permuting HLA or CMV assignments 20 times. In a later analysis, co-occurring TCRs were grouped using DBSCAN, with TCRdist sequence similarity added in when clustering inside HLA-allele-positive subsets. Repertoires with fewer than 30,000 or more than 120,000 public chains, plus five repertoires with anomalous nucleotide sharing, were excluded from co-occurrence clustering. The immuneACCESS repertoire file appears here via TCRdb, limited to in-frame rearrangements. These files lack a portion of the clones; in checked studies, under half of the deficit traces to unresolved V genes, and the cause of the others is not known. The V and J calls and clone size were taken over from that table, and D and trimming were inferred from the DNA. The table for this sample lists roughly 250,000 clones; roughly 86% of them were counted only once. Roughly 2% of the sample goes to the ten largest clones.

With regard to this clone: What this receptor recognizes is not known. No base quality information exists; no much larger clone differs at one position.

In total, fewer than 750 healthy bone marrow donors made up the cohort. All cohort members were sampled while nominally healthy, although unrecorded immune exposures were likely present. The donor tested CMV seropositive, placing the donor among the 290 or so seropositive members of the cohort. Every donor gave a peripheral blood sample, and the peripheral blood mononuclear cells from that sample were used for TCR beta sequencing. The Qiagen DNeasy Blood Extraction Kit was used to extract genomic DNA from the blood cell samples. Material for sequencing was PBMCs. This sequence was found in a woman between 40 and 55 years old in good health and CMV-seropositive.

The CDR3 protein: CASSQVGGGQNYGYTF. The DNA sequence is TGCGCCAGCAGCCAAGTTGGAGGAGGGCAGAACTATGGCTACACCTTC. Rearrangement joined TRBV4-3 to TRBJ1-2, with the D gene uncertain. From the cysteine through the phenylalanine, the CDR3 covers 16 amino acids. CDR3 DNA only is kept here, 48 bases in frame from base 1. V loses 1 base, J loses 2 bases, and the germline ends lie 14 bases apart. CDR1 LGHNA and CDR2 YSLEER were looked up in the germline V gene.